This TCR beta chain derives from a study of beta chain features in type 1 diabetes. Findings and limits, study-wide: Junctions at VDJ sites from type 1 diabetes patients had fewer insertions and more deletions. Within each of all four CD4+ subsets, Type 1 diabetes patients had TCRB CDR3s that were moderately but significantly shorter. HLA influence on TCRB rearrangement stayed unresolved here.

Germline values: CDR1 SQVTM, CDR2 ANQGSEA. The CDR3 consists of 14 residues. V was trimmed by 1 base and J by 0 bases, leaving 8 bases between them. The study reverse transcribed the entire isolated RNA, so it sequenced expressed TCRB transcripts. Sequencing was performed with immunoSEQ multiplex PCR; in TCRdb, only in-frame clones are kept and a portion is missing. The repertoire holds about 240,000 clones, with approximately 13% as singletons. In regard to this clone: Antigen unknown.

Per donor, one heparinised blood draw averaged around 0.12 L. The chain has TRBV29-1 and TRBJ2-3, with D unclear. Material for sequencing was naive CD4+ T cells from blood. The clonotype comes from a man aged 30 to 39 with type 1 diabetes. For the CDR3, the DNA is TGCAGCGTTGAAGTTAGTGTTAGCACAGATACGCAGTATTTT. Its translation: CSVEVSVSTDTQYF.